These T cell receptor beta chains were read from a single sample in a study of T-cell reconstitution after alpha-beta-depleted transplantation in children. TCRdb re-derived calls from the PCR reads in MiXCR, one entry per CDR3 protein. The sample has roughly 300,000 distinct CDR3 sequences; 10% are singletons. This specimen was PBMCs from the stem cell graft donor, taken from the stem cell graft. The receptors were sampled from a human donor who donated a stem cell graft to a child with acute lymphoblastic leukemia. CDR3s include the opening cysteine and the closing phenylalanine or tryptophan. The order of the fields is D gene, CDR3 length, clone size, V gene, J gene, CDR3 DNA, CDR3 protein. A D gene is named only where the DNA matches it firmly. Clone size, where shown, is once, few, many, or a class for clones that have expanded.

d_gene: -
len: 12
abundance: many
v_gene: TRBV20-1
j_gene: TRBJ2-5
CDR3nt: TGCAGTGCTAGAGTTCGGGCGGAGGGCCAGTACTTC
CDR3aa: CSARVRAEGQYF

d_gene: TRBD1
len: 17
abundance: many
v_gene: TRBV5-5
j_gene: TRBJ1-1
CDR3nt: TGTGCCAGCAGCTTAAACAGGGGAGAGAGTATGAACACTGAAGCTTTCTTT
CDR3aa: CASSLNRGESMNTEAFF

d_gene: -
len: 15
abundance: -
v_gene: TRBV12-3/TRBV12-4
j_gene: TRBJ2-1
CDR3nt: TGTGCCAGCAGTTTAACCCCCAGTAACCACAATGAGCAGTTCTTC
CDR3aa: CASSLTPSNHNEQFF

d_gene: TRBD1
len: 13
abundance: few
v_gene: TRBV4-3
j_gene: TRBJ1-4
CDR3nt: TGCGCCAGCAGCCAGAGACAGGGTGGAAAACTGTTTTTT
CDR3aa: CASSQRQGGKLFF

d_gene: -
len: 13
abundance: few
v_gene: TRBV15
j_gene: TRBJ2-5
CDR3nt: TGTGCCACCTCGGGCGGGATTCAAGAGACCCAGTACTTC
CDR3aa: CATSGGIQETQYF

d_gene: TRBD2
len: 14
abundance: -
v_gene: TRBV9
j_gene: TRBJ2-1
CDR3nt: TGTGCCAGCAGCGTAGGAGGGGAGGGTTGGGAGCAGTTCTTC
CDR3aa: CASSVGGEGWEQFF

d_gene: -
len: 14
abundance: -
v_gene: TRBV29-1
j_gene: TRBJ1-2
CDR3nt: TGCAGCGTTCATAAGGGTTTAGCTAACTATGGCTACACCTTC
CDR3aa: CSVHKGLANYGYTF

d_gene: -
len: 15
abundance: few
v_gene: TRBV12-3/TRBV12-4
j_gene: TRBJ2-7
CDR3nt: TGTGCCAGCAGTCACCATTCACCGGGCCCTTACGAGCAGTACTTC
CDR3aa: CASSHHSPGPYEQYF

d_gene: -
len: 16
abundance: -
v_gene: TRBV6-5
j_gene: TRBJ2-3
CDR3nt: TGTGCCAGCGCCCTGGGGTTGGGAGCGGACACAGATACGCAGTATTTT
CDR3aa: CASALGLGADTDTQYF

d_gene: -
len: 15
abundance: -
v_gene: TRBV6-5
j_gene: TRBJ2-3
CDR3nt: TGTGCCAGCAGTTTAGGCGAGAGGACAGCAGATACGCAGTATTTT
CDR3aa: CASSLGERTADTQYF

d_gene: TRBD1
len: 14
abundance: -
v_gene: TRBV3-1
j_gene: TRBJ2-5
CDR3nt: TGTGCCAGCAGCTTACAGGGGGACCAAGAGACCCAGTACTTC
CDR3aa: CASSLQGDQETQYF

d_gene: TRBD2
len: 14
abundance: -
v_gene: TRBV5-1
j_gene: TRBJ2-3
CDR3nt: TGCGCCAGCAGCCTAGCGGGAGTCAGAGATACGCAGTATTTT
CDR3aa: CASSLAGVRDTQYF

d_gene: TRBD1
len: 16
abundance: -
v_gene: TRBV19
j_gene: TRBJ2-3
CDR3nt: TGTGCCAGTAGTCGTTGGGACAGGGTTGAAGCAGATACGCAGTATTTT
CDR3aa: CASSRWDRVEADTQYF

d_gene: TRBD2
len: 20
abundance: -
v_gene: TRBV3-1
j_gene: TRBJ2-1
CDR3nt: TGTGCCAGCAGCCAAGATCGGACGGGCACTAGCGGGAACCATGGCGATGAGCAGTTCTTC
CDR3aa: CASSQDRTGTSGNHGDEQFF

d_gene: -
len: 15
abundance: few
v_gene: TRBV4-3
j_gene: TRBJ1-2
CDR3nt: TGCGCCAGCAGCCAAGAAGCGGCTACCCACTATGGCTACACCTTC
CDR3aa: CASSQEAATHYGYTF

d_gene: TRBD1
len: 14
abundance: -
v_gene: TRBV7-9
j_gene: TRBJ2-1
CDR3nt: TGTGCCAGCAGCGCCTGGACAGGTGGGAATGAGCAGTTCTTC
CDR3aa: CASSAWTGGNEQFF

d_gene: -
len: 11
abundance: -
v_gene: TRBV6-2/TRBV6-3
j_gene: TRBJ2-1
CDR3nt: TGTGCGGCCGGTCGAGACAATGAGCAGTTCTTC
CDR3aa: CAAGRDNEQFF

d_gene: -
len: 14
abundance: many
v_gene: TRBV30
j_gene: TRBJ2-2
CDR3nt: TGTGCCTGGACGGCGGGGTTGAACACCGGGGAGCTGTTTTTT
CDR3aa: CAWTAGLNTGELFF

d_gene: -
len: 18
abundance: few
v_gene: TRBV11-2
j_gene: TRBJ2-4
CDR3nt: TGTGCCAGCAGCTTAGTCCGAGGGGGAACACTAGCCAAAAACATTCAGTACTTC
CDR3aa: CASSLVRGGTLAKNIQYF

d_gene: TRBD2
len: 13
abundance: few
v_gene: TRBV5-4
j_gene: TRBJ2-7
CDR3nt: TGTGCCAGCAGCTTGGAGCGGGATTGGGAGCAGTACTTC
CDR3aa: CASSLERDWEQYF

d_gene: TRBD2
len: 15
abundance: once
v_gene: TRBV24-1
j_gene: TRBJ2-3
CDR3nt: TGTGCCACCAGTGATCCTAGCGGATCAACAGATACGCAGTATTTT
CDR3aa: CATSDPSGSTDTQYF

d_gene: TRBD1
len: 17
abundance: -
v_gene: TRBV5-1
j_gene: TRBJ2-5
CDR3nt: TGCGCCAGCAGCTTGGGGGACAGGCGCCCCTCCCAAGAGACCCAGTACTTC
CDR3aa: CASSLGDRRPSQETQYF

d_gene: -
len: 14
abundance: -
v_gene: TRBV6-1
j_gene: TRBJ1-2
CDR3nt: TGTGCCAGCAGTGAGTTCCTTGGGCCGAATGGCTACACCTTC
CDR3aa: CASSEFLGPNGYTF

d_gene: TRBD1
len: 15
abundance: few
v_gene: TRBV7-9
j_gene: TRBJ2-1
CDR3nt: TGTGCCAGCAGCCTTGCCGGACAGGGTTGGGGTGAGCAGTTCTTC
CDR3aa: CASSLAGQGWGEQFF

d_gene: -
len: 13
abundance: many
v_gene: TRBV10-3
j_gene: TRBJ2-2
CDR3nt: TGTGCCATCAGTGAGTCAAACTTCGGAAAGCTGTTTTTT
CDR3aa: CAISESNFGKLFF

d_gene: -
len: 15
abundance: many
v_gene: TRBV27
j_gene: TRBJ2-1
CDR3nt: TGTGCCAGCAGTTTATCGAGGACCGACGGAGATGAGCAGTTCTTC
CDR3aa: CASSLSRTDGDEQFF

d_gene: -
len: 12
abundance: -
v_gene: TRBV19
j_gene: TRBJ1-1
CDR3nt: TGTGCCAGTAGTATGGGCCTTAGTGAAGCTTTCTTT
CDR3aa: CASSMGLSEAFF

d_gene: -
len: 13
abundance: -
v_gene: TRBV4-2
j_gene: TRBJ1-5
CDR3nt: TGTGCCAGCAGCCACGCCGTCAATCAGCCCCAGCATTTT
CDR3aa: CASSHAVNQPQHF

d_gene: TRBD2
len: 15
abundance: -
v_gene: TRBV5-5
j_gene: TRBJ2-7
CDR3nt: TGTGCCAGCAGCCATACTAGCGGTATCTCCTACGAGCAGTACTTC
CDR3aa: CASSHTSGISYEQYF

d_gene: -
len: 14
abundance: many
v_gene: TRBV4-2
j_gene: TRBJ2-7
CDR3nt: TGTGCCAGCAGCCAAGGAGTACAGGGCTACGAGCAGTACTTC
CDR3aa: CASSQGVQGYEQYF

d_gene: -
len: 15
abundance: -
v_gene: TRBV4-1
j_gene: TRBJ1-6
CDR3nt: TGCGCCAGCAGCCAAGATCGGCGGACCAATTCACCCCTCCACTTT
CDR3aa: CASSQDRRTNSPLHF

d_gene: -
len: 14
abundance: few
v_gene: TRBV4-3
j_gene: TRBJ2-5
CDR3nt: TGCGCCAGCAGCCAAGGACAGGCTGCGGAGACCCAGTACTTC
CDR3aa: CASSQGQAAETQYF

d_gene: -
len: 15
abundance: many
v_gene: TRBV7-8
j_gene: TRBJ2-1
CDR3nt: TGTGCCAGCAGCCACGGTTGGCAGGGATACAATGAGCAGTTCTTC
CDR3aa: CASSHGWQGYNEQFF

d_gene: -
len: 14
abundance: many
v_gene: TRBV9
j_gene: TRBJ1-6
CDR3nt: TGTGCCAGCAGCGTATATCTTCAAAATTCACCCCTCCACTTT
CDR3aa: CASSVYLQNSPLHF

d_gene: -
len: 14
abundance: -
v_gene: TRBV12-3/TRBV12-4
j_gene: TRBJ2-7
CDR3nt: TGTGCCAGCAGTTCGAACCGTGTGAGGGTCGAGCAGTACTTC
CDR3aa: CASSSNRVRVEQYF

d_gene: -
len: 15
abundance: -
v_gene: TRBV12-3/TRBV12-4
j_gene: TRBJ1-6
CDR3nt: TGTGCCAGCACCCAGATGGGGGGAACTGGGTCACCCCTCCACTTT
CDR3aa: CASTQMGGTGSPLHF

d_gene: -
len: 15
abundance: -
v_gene: TRBV18
j_gene: TRBJ1-1
CDR3nt: TGTGCCAGCTCACCAAGCGGTCAGGGTGGGGGTGAAGCTTTCTTT
CDR3aa: CASSPSGQGGGEAFF

d_gene: -
len: 14
abundance: -
v_gene: TRBV20-1
j_gene: TRBJ2-5
CDR3nt: TGCAGTGCTAGAGATCCAGGAGGGCCGCAGACCCAGTACTTC
CDR3aa: CSARDPGGPQTQYF

d_gene: TRBD2
len: 14
abundance: many
v_gene: TRBV20-1
j_gene: TRBJ2-1
CDR3nt: TGCAGTGCTGGCTGGACTAGCGGGATGGATGAGCAGTTCTTC
CDR3aa: CSAGWTSGMDEQFF

d_gene: TRBD2
len: 15
abundance: few
v_gene: TRBV10-3
j_gene: TRBJ2-5
CDR3nt: TGTGCCATCAGACCCGGTGTAGCGGGACAAGAGACCCAGTACTTC
CDR3aa: CAIRPGVAGQETQYF

d_gene: -
len: 14
abundance: -
v_gene: TRBV4-3
j_gene: TRBJ2-7
CDR3nt: TGCGCCAGCAGCCAAGCCCGGGTGGCCTACGAGCAGTACTTC
CDR3aa: CASSQARVAYEQYF

d_gene: TRBD1
len: 14
abundance: few
v_gene: TRBV3-1
j_gene: TRBJ2-2
CDR3nt: TGTGCCAGCAGGACAGGGTTGAACACCGGGGAGCTGTTTTTT
CDR3aa: CASRTGLNTGELFF

d_gene: TRBD2
len: 14
abundance: -
v_gene: TRBV30
j_gene: TRBJ2-1
CDR3nt: TGTGCCTGGGAGGGACTAGCGGGGAACAATGAGCAGTTCTTC
CDR3aa: CAWEGLAGNNEQFF

d_gene: TRBD2
len: 19
abundance: -
v_gene: TRBV27
j_gene: TRBJ2-2
CDR3nt: TGTGCCAGCAGACCCCGACTAGCGGGAGTACTGGGGAACACCGGGGAGCTGTTTTTT
CDR3aa: CASRPRLAGVLGNTGELFF

d_gene: -
len: 14
abundance: -
v_gene: TRBV7-8
j_gene: TRBJ2-3
CDR3nt: TGTGCCAGCAGCCCCAGGGATTCCCTAGATACGCAGTATTTT
CDR3aa: CASSPRDSLDTQYF

d_gene: -
len: 13
abundance: -
v_gene: TRBV29-1
j_gene: TRBJ2-7
CDR3nt: TGCAGCGTTGTTTGGAAAACGTTGGGCGAGCAGTACTTC
CDR3aa: CSVVWKTLGEQYF

d_gene: -
len: 13
abundance: many
v_gene: TRBV29-1
j_gene: TRBJ1-4
CDR3nt: TGCAGCGTTGAAGAGTGGACTGGGGAAAAACTGTTTTTT
CDR3aa: CSVEEWTGEKLFF

d_gene: -
len: 16
abundance: -
v_gene: TRBV18
j_gene: TRBJ2-2
CDR3nt: TGTGCCAGCTCACCACTGGGAGCCATGAACACCGGGGAGCTGTTTTTT
CDR3aa: CASSPLGAMNTGELFF

d_gene: TRBD2
len: 15
abundance: many
v_gene: TRBV25-1
j_gene: TRBJ2-7
CDR3nt: TGTGCCAGCAGTGAATTGACTAGCGGCTCCTACGAGCAGTACTTC
CDR3aa: CASSELTSGSYEQYF

d_gene: TRBD2
len: 16
abundance: many
v_gene: TRBV4-1
j_gene: TRBJ2-3
CDR3nt: TGCGCCAGCAGCCATCGGACTAGCGGGAGTACAGATACGCAGTATTTT
CDR3aa: CASSHRTSGSTDTQYF